Below, 30 T cell receptor beta chains from the same sample are listed, as sequenced in a study of blood T cell repertoires in COVID-19. Only in-frame clones appear in the TCRdb table, and some are missing; sequencing was by immunoSEQ multiplex PCR. The table has around 100,000 clones, roughly nine tenths seen once; the top ten hold 5% to 6.5%. The sequenced sample was peripheral blood. The receptors shown here come from a woman in her 50s with COVID-19, enrolled during active disease.

The chain uses TRBV28 and TRBJ1-2; 9 bases are shared with TRBD1. This CDR3 has 17 amino acids. CDR1 is MDHEN and CDR2 is SYDVKM in the germline V gene. J lost 1 base, V lost 7 bases, and 13 bases had no gene match. DNA for the CDR3: TGTGCCAGCAATGGGAGGACAGGGGTCACCCTTAACTATGGCTACACCTTC. Protein sequence: CASNGRTGVTLNYGYTF.

This clone was observed once. Here the CDR3 omits its conserved ending phenylalanine or tryptophan, so a read error is the likely source. The chain employs TRBV5-1 and TRBJ1-2; a possible D gene is TRBD1 (6 bases). Trimming left V 5 bases short and J 4 bases short, with 12 bases between. The CDR3 spans 13 residues. CDR1 and CDR2 from the germline V gene are SGHRS and YFSETQ. The CDR3 sequence is CASRPQGIYGYTL. The CDR3 bases are TGCGCCAGCAGACCACAGGGAATCTATGGCTACACCCTC.

This clone was seen once. The chain carries TRBV10-1 and TRBJ2-3; 13 nucleotides match TRBD2. CDR1 and CDR2 (germline): WNHNN, SYGVQD (reference sequence). J was trimmed by 6 bases and V by 3 bases; bases with no gene match: 12. This CDR3 is 18 amino acids long. The CDR3 coding sequence is TGCGCCAGCAGTGATTCGGGACTAGCGGGGCCCTTGCCGGATACGCAGTATTTT. Encoded protein: CASSDSGLAGPLPDTQYF.

The V and J genes are TRBV24-1 and TRBJ1-5; D is perhaps TRBD1 (6 bases). V was trimmed by 4 bases and J by 3 bases, leaving 15 bases between them. This CDR3 has 16 residues. Germline values: CDR1 KGHDR, CDR2 SFDVKD. Here the CDR3 reads CATSETGTLDNQPQHF. CDR3 bases: TGTGCCACCAGTGAAACCGGGACATTGGACAATCAGCCCCAGCATTTT.

V is TRBV4-3 and J is TRBJ2-3; 8 positions agree with TRBD2. CDR3 length: 15 amino acids. Germline CDR1 LGHNA, CDR2 YSLEER. Trimming cost V 1 base and J 6 bases; bases outside gene matches: 6. This CDR3 reads CASSQAGGPVDTQYF. DNA for the CDR3: TGCGCCAGCAGCCAAGCGGGGGGGCCAGTTGATACGCAGTATTTT.

On this clone itself: This CDR3 is also generated by other DNA sequences in the sample. V and J are TRBV19 and TRBJ2-3, with 8 bases aligning to TRBD1. The CDR3 is made up of 14 amino acids. V shed 1 base and J 3 bases; nucleotides not matched to a gene: 0. Germline CDR1 is LNHDA and CDR2 is SQIVND (reference sequence). Written as DNA, the CDR3 is TGTGCCAGTAGTATAGGACAGGGGACAGATACGCAGTATTTT. Amino acids: CASSIGQGTDTQYF. Together with reference TRBV19 and TRBJ2-3, the CDR3 gives the full variable domain: DGGITQSPKYLFRKEGQNVTLSCEQNLNHDAMYWYRQDPGQGLRLIYYSQIVNDFQKGDIAEGYSVSREKKESFPLTVTSAQKNPTAFYLCASSIGQGTDTQYFGPGTRLTVL.

This chain links TRBV3-1 (or the pseudogene TRBV3-2) with TRBJ2-3; D may be TRBD2 (6 bases). Germline CDR1 is LGHDT and CDR2 is YNNKEL (reference sequence). The CDR3 is 17 amino acids. The ends were cut back, 1 base at V and 4 bases at J, with 18 bases in the middle. This chain's CDR3 is CASSQGLSGGLADTQYF. For the CDR3, the DNA is TGTGCCAGCAGCCAAGGTCTTAGCGGTGGGTTGGCAGATACGCAGTATTTT.

The rearrangement links TRBV6-2 or TRBV6-3 to TRBJ2-3; D is perhaps TRBD2 (7 bases). This CDR3 comprises 15 residues. Deletions cut 5 bases from V and 7 bases from J, with 19 bases between. Germline V CDR1 and CDR2: MNHEY, SVGEGT. The CDR3 DNA reads as TGTGCCAGCAGTCGTGGGGGGGGGCTTTCATATACGCAGTATTTT. Encoded protein: CASSRGGGLSYTQYF.

This clone came up once. The chain combines TRBV30 with TRBJ2-1, with a tentative D call TRBD1 (6 bases). This CDR3 contains 13 residues. Trimming shortened V by 1 base and J by 5 bases, and 9 bases separated the two germline ends. Germline V gene data show CDR1 as GTSNPN and CDR2 as SVGIG (reference sequence). The CDR3 is CAWSGAGDNEQFF. The CDR3, as DNA: TGTGCCTGGAGTGGGGCAGGGGACAATGAGCAGTTCTTC.

The rearrangement joins TRBV7-9 to TRBJ2-3; no clear D gene. This CDR3 contains 14 residues. The ends were cut back, 0 bases at V and 2 bases at J, with 6 bases in the middle. CDR1 is SEHNR, CDR2 FQNEAQ, per germline (reference sequence). Here the CDR3 reads CASSLAQSTDTQYF. For the CDR3, the DNA is TGTGCCAGCAGCTTAGCCCAGTCCACAGATACGCAGTATTTT.

CDR3 bases: TGTGCCTACGAGAGCGGGGGGCCCTACAATGAGCAGTTCTTC. Its protein is CAYESGGPYNEQFF. The rearrangement joins TRBV30 to TRBJ2-1; 9 bases line up with TRBD2. Trimming cost V 7 bases and J 2 bases; bases outside gene matches: 6. CDR1 and CDR2 from the germline V gene are GTSNPN and SVGIG (reference sequence). This CDR3 is built from 14 residues.

The V gene is TRBV7-4, the J gene TRBJ1-4; the match to TRBD1 covers 10 bases. The ends lost 3 bases at V and 5 bases at J; junction bases unmatched: 3. Germline V gene sequence: CDR1 SGHVT, CDR2 SQSDAQ. CDR3 size: 15 residues. CDR3 region: CASSFTGQGNEKLFF. The CDR3 nucleotides are TGTGCCAGCAGCTTTACGGGACAGGGGAATGAAAAACTGTTTTTT.

V is TRBV18 and J is TRBJ1-5, with 8 bases that match TRBD1. The V segment lost 2 bases and the J segment 2 bases; nucleotides outside the gene matches: 8. This CDR3 region has 17 residues. Per germline, CDR1 KGHSH and CDR2 LQKENI. The CDR3 spells CASSPYGQGSGNQPQHF. Here the CDR3 DNA reads TGTGCCAGCTCACCATACGGACAGGGATCGGGCAATCAGCCCCAGCATTTT.

The J gene is TRBJ2-3, the V gene TRBV30; 11 bases map to TRBD2. The germline CDR1 and CDR2 sequences are GTSNPN and SVGIG (reference sequence). CDR3 length: 14 residues. V dropped 4 bases and J dropped 6; count of bases not matched to a gene: 6. CDR3 amino acids: CAWKVAGGLDTQYF. The CDR3 coding sequence is TGTGCCTGGAAAGTAGCGGGGGGGCTGGATACGCAGTATTTT. Looking up the rest from reference TRBV30 and TRBJ2-3 gives the full variable domain: SQTIHQWPATLVQPVGSPLSLECTVEGTSNPNLYWYRQAAGRGLQLLFYSVGIGQISSEVPQNLSASRPQDRQFILSSKKLLLSDSGFYLCAWKVAGGLDTQYFGPGTRLTVL.

The gene calls are TRBV5-1 and TRBJ2-5; tentative D call: TRBD2 (5 bases). Germline CDR1 is SGHRS and CDR2 is YFSETQ. This CDR3 has 15 amino acids. V lost 0 bases and J 0 bases, leaving 9 bases between the germline ends. The CDR3 protein is CASSLDGENQETQYF. CDR3 sequence (DNA): TGCGCCAGCAGCTTGGACGGGGAGAACCAAGAGACCCAGTACTTC.

The J gene is TRBJ2-3, the V gene TRBV7-3; 8 positions agree with TRBD2. V trimming: 0 bases; J trimming: 1 base; junction bases outside the gene matches: 0. Germline V gene data show CDR1 as SGHTA and CDR2 as FQGTGA. There are 15 residues in the CDR3. The CDR3 is CASSLTSGGTDTQYF. The CDR3 DNA sequence: TGTGCCAGCAGCTTAACTAGCGGGGGCACAGATACGCAGTATTTT.

This sequence joins TRBV5-1 and TRBJ2-1; D may be TRBD2 (5 bases). CDR1 is SGHRS, CDR2 YFSETQ, per germline. V dropped 3 bases and J dropped 4 bases, with 14 bases sitting between them. The CDR3 consists of 15 residues. DNA of the CDR3: TGCGCCAGCAGCTCCTACCTGGACTTATACAATGAGCAGTTCTTC. Its translation is CASSSYLDLYNEQFF.

The chain carries TRBV30 and TRBJ2-6; 10 nucleotides agree with TRBD1. After removal of 0 bases from V and 2 bases from J, the junction contained 4 bases not matched to a gene. The CDR3 totals 17 residues. CDR1 is GTSNPN, CDR2 SVGIG, per germline (reference sequence). The CDR3 reads CAWSVDRGQTGANVLTF. CDR3 coding DNA: TGTGCCTGGAGTGTAGACAGGGGGCAAACTGGGGCCAACGTCCTGACTTTC.

V and J are TRBV19 and TRBJ2-1, with 13 bases that match TRBD2. The CDR3 loop spans 15 amino acids. Germline CDR1 and CDR2: LNHDA and SQIVND (reference sequence). With V trimmed by 1 base and J by 12 bases, 6 bases remained unmatched. CDR3 protein: CASSIGLAGGLRQFF. CDR3 DNA sequence: TGTGCCAGTAGTATAGGACTAGCGGGGGGTCTGCGGCAGTTCTTC. Complete variable domain (other parts from reference TRBV19 and TRBJ2-1): DGGITQSPKYLFRKEGQNVTLSCEQNLNHDAMYWYRQDPGQGLRLIYYSQIVNDFQKGDIAEGYSVSREKKESFPLTVTSAQKNPTAFYLCASSIGLAGGLRQFFGPGTRLTVL.

The CDR3 is CAISESSTADYEQYF. CDR3 sequence (DNA): TGTGCCATCAGTGAGTCGTCCACAGCAGACTACGAGCAGTACTTC. The chain uses TRBV10-3 and TRBJ2-7; D unresolved. V gave up 0 bases and J gave up 3 bases, with 12 bases separating them. This CDR3 is built from 15 residues. Germline assignment: CDR1 ENHRY and CDR2 SYGVKD.

This sequence joins TRBV24-1 and TRBJ2-2; 12 bases line up with TRBD1. The germline gives CDR1 KGHDR, CDR2 SFDVKD. J lost 6 bases, V lost 4 bases, and 5 bases had no gene match. The CDR3 length is 16 residues. The CDR3 here is CATSESGTGGPGELFF. The CDR3 DNA sequence: TGTGCCACCAGTGAGAGCGGGACAGGGGGCCCCGGGGAGCTGTTTTTT.

This clone was observed a handful of times. The chain couples TRBV7-2 to TRBJ2-6; 7 bases map to TRBD2. CDR1 and CDR2 from the germline V gene are SGHTA and FQGNSA. V shed 8 bases and J 0 bases; nucleotides not matched to a gene: 4. The CDR3 runs to 15 residues. CDR3 in amino acids: CASRGGGSGANVLTF. CDR3 bases: TGTGCCAGCCGGGGCGGGGGCTCTGGGGCCAACGTCCTGACTTTC.

The chain links TRBV5-1 to TRBJ1-6; perhaps TRBD1 as D (6 bases). V shed 3 bases and J shed 7 bases, with 14 bases lying between them. Germline lookup yields CDR1 SGHRS and CDR2 YFSETQ. The CDR3 contains 15 residues. CDR3 nucleotides: TGCGCCAGCAGCTCTAATGGACAGTTAAATTCACCCCTCCACTTT. Amino acid sequence: CASSSNGQLNSPLHF.

The V call is TRBV7-2, the J call TRBJ2-7; 7 bases align to TRBD1. Trimming cost V 5 bases and J 0 bases; bases outside gene matches: 10. The germline gives CDR1 SGHTA, CDR2 FQGNSA. The CDR3 covers 16 residues. CDR3 coding DNA: TGTGCCAGCAGCCTAACTCCGACAGGGAGCTCCTACGAGCAGTACTTC. Translated: CASSLTPTGSSYEQYF.

This clone appeared once. The chain carries TRBV15 and TRBJ2-5; D remains unclear. Per the germline V gene, CDR1 is LNHNV and CDR2 is YYDKDF (reference sequence). V was pared by 0 bases and J by 5 bases, with 7 bases between. The CDR3 is made up of 13 amino acids. The CDR3 coding sequence is TGTGCCACCAGCAGAGATCGGTGGGAGACCCAGTACTTC. Protein sequence: CATSRDRWETQYF.

The chain combines TRBV27 with TRBJ1-2; D call uncertain. The V end lost 5 bases, the J end lost 6 bases, and 19 bases lay between the germline ends. Germline CDR1 is MNHEY and CDR2 is SMNVEV (reference sequence). There are 15 residues in the CDR3. As DNA, the CDR3 is TGTGCCAGCAGTCCCCACCCGGGGAGGGAGGATGGCTACACCTTC. Translating gives CASSPHPGREDGYTF.

The chain couples TRBV18 to TRBJ1-5; 7 bases are a match to TRBD1. The CDR3 has 15 amino acids. With 5 bases clipped from V and 1 base from J, the junction kept 5 bases outside the gene matches. Germline CDR1 reads KGHSH; CDR2 reads LQKENI. The CDR3 nucleotides are TGTGCCAGCTCAGAGAACAGGGGCAGCAATCAGCCCCAGCATTTT. Translating it yields CASSENRGSNQPQHF.

V usage is TRBV14 and J usage is TRBJ2-7, with 7 bases lining up with TRBD1. This CDR3 has 19 residues. The trim removed 0 bases at V and 1 base at J, leaving 15 bases unmatched. Germline CDR1 SGHDN, CDR2 FVKESK. CDR3 DNA: TGTGCCAGCAGCCAAGATGTATGGTTTGGACAGGCGTCATCCTACGAGCAGTACTTC. Translation: CASSQDVWFGQASSYEQYF.

V is TRBV29-1 and J is TRBJ1-1; D possibly corresponds to TRBD1 (6 bases). The CDR3 extends over 13 amino acids. V lost 4 bases and J lost 0, with 9 bases in between. Germline V gene lookup returns CDR1 SQVTM and CDR2 ANQGSEA. CDR3 region: CSVARGLNTEAFF. The CDR3 DNA reads TGCAGCGTTGCGCGGGGGCTGAACACTGAAGCTTTCTTT.

CDR3 in amino acids: CSVAGSYEQYF. CDR3 coding DNA: TGCAGCGTCGCCGGGAGCTACGAGCAGTACTTC. The V call is TRBV29-1, the J call TRBJ2-7; possibly TRBD2 for D (6 bases). The CDR3 length is 11 residues. Trimming pared 6 bases from V and 3 bases from J, leaving 9 bases between. Germline values: CDR1 SQVTM, CDR2 ANQGSEA.